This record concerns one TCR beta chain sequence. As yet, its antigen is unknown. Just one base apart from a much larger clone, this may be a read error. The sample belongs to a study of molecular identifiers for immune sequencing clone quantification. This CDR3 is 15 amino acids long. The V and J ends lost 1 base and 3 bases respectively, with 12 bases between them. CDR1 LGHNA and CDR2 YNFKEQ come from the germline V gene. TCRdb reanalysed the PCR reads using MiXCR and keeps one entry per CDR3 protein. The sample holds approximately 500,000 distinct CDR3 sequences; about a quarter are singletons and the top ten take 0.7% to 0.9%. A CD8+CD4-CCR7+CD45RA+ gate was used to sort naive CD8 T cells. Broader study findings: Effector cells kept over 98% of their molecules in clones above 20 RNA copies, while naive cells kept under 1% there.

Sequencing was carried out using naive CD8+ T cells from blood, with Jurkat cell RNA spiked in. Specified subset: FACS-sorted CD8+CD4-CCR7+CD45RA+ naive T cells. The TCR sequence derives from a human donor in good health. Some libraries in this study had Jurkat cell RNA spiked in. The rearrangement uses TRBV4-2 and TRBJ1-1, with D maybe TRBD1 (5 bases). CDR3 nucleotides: TGTGCCAGCAGCCAAGTGGGGGAACTGGACACTGAAGCTTTCTTT. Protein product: CASSQVGELDTEAFF.